This T cell receptor beta chain is from a study of T cells after yellow fever vaccination. Study context: Low-cell-number fractions underwent preparation using SMART-Seq v4 Ultra Low Input.

This clonotype was recorded at least ten times. V was cut by 3 bases and J by 6 bases, with 23 bases left in between. The length of the CDR3 is 17 residues. Per germline, CDR1 SGHTA and CDR2 FQGNSA. UMIs were added to TCR cDNA along with a universal primer site when it was made by 5'RACE template switching. TCRdb passed the 5' RACE reads through MiXCR, listing each CDR3 protein once. The sample shows approximately 13,000 distinct CDR3 sequences, nearly 5% of them seen only once. The input for sequencing was PBMCs, either bulk or a sorted T-cell subset (CD4+, CD8+, memory, or dextramer-sorted; not recorded which), taken 45 days after the yellow fever booster vaccination. The origin of this receptor is a man aged 25-45 years who received the YFV17D yellow fever vaccine. V gene TRBV7-2 combines with J gene TRBJ2-5; D is uncertain. CDR3: CASSLAPGILSVKTQYF. The CDR3 DNA is TGTGCCAGCAGCTTGGCACCTGGGATCCTCTCAGTAAAGACCCAGTACTTC. Together with reference TRBV7-2 and TRBJ2-5, the CDR3 gives the full variable domain: GAGVSQSPSNKVTEKGKDVELRCDPISGHTALYWYRQSLGQGLEFLIYFQGNSAPDKSGLPSDRFSAERTGGSVSTLTIQRTQQEDSAVYLCASSLAPGILSVKTQYFGPGTRLLVL.